One TCR beta chain is described in this entry. Its antigen is unknown. These data are taken from a study of vaccination effects on CD4 cells after COVID-19. Study details: Either the BNT162b2 or mRNA-1273 vaccine was given to participants in two doses. Notes on the study in general: Vaccine- and infection-induced clones showed marked clonal contraction late following vaccination.

Measured with immunoSEQ multiplex PCR; TCRdb has only the in-frame clones, and not every one. The sample consists of approximately 37,000 clones, 73% of them appearing once. V was clipped by 0 bases and J by 7 bases, with 14 bases between them. This CDR3 spans 15 amino acids. Germline assignment: CDR1 SGHRS and CDR2 YFSETQ. CD4+ T cells specific for antigen were expanded with viral peptide pools by the ViraFEST assay before sequencing. Isolating CD4+ T cells followed around nine days of culture. This individual tested PCR-positive for SARS-CoV-2 infection between March and December 2020. The receptor was isolated from a human donor who had a prior SARS-CoV-2 infection. The specimen was CD4+ T cells from PBMCs cultured with a peptide pool, collected before COVID-19 vaccination. The rearrangement uses TRBV5-1 and TRBJ2-1; tentatively, D is TRBD2 (7 bases). The CDR3 protein is CASSLEGGRGNEQFF. CDR3 nucleotides: TGCGCCAGCAGCTTGGAGGGGGGGCGAGGGAATGAGCAGTTCTTC.